Listed below are T cell receptor beta chains from one sample, sequenced in a study of cytomegalovirus exposure and HLA in healthy donors. Sequencing was performed with immunoSEQ multiplex PCR; in TCRdb, only in-frame clones are kept and a portion is missing. Found here are 160,000 or so clones, approximately 90% of them singletons; the top ten hold about 3%. The sample taken for sequencing was PBMCs. These receptors were obtained from a man between 18 and 29 years old in good health and CMV-seronegative. CDR3s include the opening cysteine and the closing phenylalanine or tryptophan. The D gene is left open where the match is weak. The size of a clone is reported for some rows only, either as once, few or many, or as a class for expanded clones.

size	V	D	J	DNA	CDR3
.	TRBV27	.	TRBJ2-1	TGTGCCAGCAGTTCACCCCGTACAGGTGAGCAGTTCTTC	CASSSPRTGEQFF
.	TRBV5-1	.	TRBJ2-5	TGCGCCAGCAGCTTGGCCCGCGGGCGGGAGACCCAGTACTTC	CASSLARGRETQYF
.	TRBV25-1	.	TRBJ1-1	TGTGCCAGCAGTGAAGAGGGAGTTGAAGCTTTCTTT	CASSEEGVEAFF
.	TRBV7-9	.	TRBJ2-1	TGTGCCAGCAGCTTAGTAGGGGCCAATGAGCAGTTCTTC	CASSLVGANEQFF
.	TRBV7-2	.	TRBJ1-5	TGTGCCAGCAGTGACGGCGGTTGGAATCAGCCCCAGCATTTT	CASSDGGWNQPQHF
.	TRBV29-1	TRBD1	TRBJ1-1	TGCAGCGCCCACAGGACAGGACCTGAAGCTTTCTTT	CSAHRTGPEAFF
.	TRBV5-1	.	TRBJ2-6	TGCGCCAGCAGCTTGGCCCGGAGTGATCGCGCTGGGGCCAACGTCCTGACTTTC	CASSLARSDRAGANVLTF
.	TRBV4-1	.	TRBJ1-1	TGCGCCAGCAGCCAAGACGGGGGGAACACTGAAGCTTTCTTT	CASSQDGGNTEAFF
.	TRBV28	TRBD1	TRBJ1-2	TGTGCCAGCAGTATTAGACAGGGTGATGGCTACACCTTC	CASSIRQGDGYTF
.	TRBV28	.	TRBJ1-1	TGTGCCAGCAGTTTGGTGGGGGCGGAAGCTTTCTTT	CASSLVGAEAFF
.	TRBV7-6	TRBD1	TRBJ1-1	TGTGCCAGCAGCCTGCAGGGGGACGGGAACACTGAAGCTTTCTTT	CASSLQGDGNTEAFF
.	TRBV6-1	TRBD1	TRBJ1-2	TGTGCCAGCAGTGATGTGGGGACAGGCATCTATGGCTACACCTTC	CASSDVGTGIYGYTF
.	TRBV7-2	.	TRBJ1-2	TGTGCCAGCAGCACAAACGCCCGGGTCTACACCTTC	CASSTNARVYTF
.	TRBV5-1	TRBD2	TRBJ2-5	TGCGCCAGCAGGACTAGCTCGCAAGAGACCCAGTACTTC	CASRTSSQETQYF
.	TRBV6-5	.	TRBJ1-6	TGTGCCCCCAGAAGCGGGCTGAATTCACCCCTCCACTTT	CAPRSGLNSPLHF
.	TRBV7-8	.	TRBJ1-1	TGTGCCAGCAGCGAGTCTCATCAGAACACTGAAGCTTTCTTT	CASSESHQNTEAFF
.	TRBV10-1	.	TRBJ2-7	TGCGCCAGCAGTGAGTCCTCCGGGACACAATCCGAGCAGTACTTC	CASSESSGTQSEQYF
.	TRBV19	.	TRBJ2-2	TGTGCCAGTAGTTCGAACAAACAGGTGGCGGCCACCGGGGAGCTGTTTTTT	CASSSNKQVAATGELFF
.	TRBV7-2	TRBD1	TRBJ1-5	TGTGCCAGCAGCATCGGGACAGCGAATCAGCCCCAGCATTTT	CASSIGTANQPQHF
few	TRBV27	.	TRBJ2-7	TGTGCCAGCAGCCAGAGACACGGACAGTTACCCTACGAGCAGTACTTC	CASSQRHGQLPYEQYF
.	TRBV28	TRBD1	TRBJ2-7	TGTGCCAGCGGGGACAGTCGGGCCGAGCAGTACTTC	CASGDSRAEQYF
.	TRBV12-1	.	TRBJ2-7	TGTGCCAGCAGTCCAACAGGGGCCCACGAGCAGTACTTC	CASSPTGAHEQYF
.	TRBV28	TRBD2	TRBJ2-4	TGTGCCAGCACCCCGCCACCGGGGAGGGGAAAAAACATTCAGTACTTC	CASTPPPGRGKNIQYF
once	TRBV7-2	.	TRBJ2-5	TGTGCCAGCAGCTTCCTGCAAGAGACCCAGTACTTC	CASSFLQETQYF
.	TRBV9	.	TRBJ2-5	TGTGCCAGCAGCCCCCAGACGAGCGGTCCCACCCGAATGGCCCAGTACTTC	CASSPQTSGPTRMAQYF
.	TRBV29-1	.	TRBJ2-7	TGCAGCGTCCCGGGGGGCCGTAGCGATGGACACGAGCAGTACTTC	CSVPGGRSDGHEQYF
once	TRBV5-1	TRBD1	TRBJ1-1	TGCGCCAGCAGCTTTAGGGGACAGGGGCTTGGGAACACTGAAGCTTTCTTT	CASSFRGQGLGNTEAFF
.	TRBV4-2	TRBD2	TRBJ2-7	TGTGCCAGCAGCCTAGAAAGCGGGGGGACCTACGAGCAGTACTTC	CASSLESGGTYEQYF
.	TRBV4-3	.	TRBJ2-1	TGCGCCAGCAGCCAAGGTTGGAGGAGCGGGCGGTTCTTC	CASSQGWRSGRFF
.	TRBV5-6	.	TRBJ1-2	TGTGCCAGCAGCATCCGGACAGATGGCTACACCTTC	CASSIRTDGYTF
.	TRBV12-5	TRBD2	TRBJ2-1	TGTGCTAGTGCCGATGGACTAGGTAGCTACAATGAGCAGTTCTTC	CASADGLGSYNEQFF
.	TRBV5-1	.	TRBJ2-7	TGCGCCAGCAGCTTGGAACAGGGCTACGAGCAGTACTTC	CASSLEQGYEQYF
.	TRBV25-1	TRBD1	TRBJ1-5	TGTGCCAGCAGTGATACAGGGGGCGGTCAGCCCCAGCATTTT	CASSDTGGGQPQHF
.	TRBV5-6	TRBD1	TRBJ1-1	TGTGCCAGCAGCTTCTTAGGCAGGGGGCTGTCGAAGGGCACTGAAGCTTTCTTT	CASSFLGRGLSKGTEAFF
.	TRBV29-1	.	TRBJ1-1	TGCAGCGTTGGTGGCAGATCGTACACTGAAGCTTTCTTT	CSVGGRSYTEAFF
.	TRBV29-1	TRBD2	TRBJ2-5	TGCAGCGTTGAATTGCGGTATATGCTAGCGGAGGCGGAGGAGACCCAGTACTTC	CSVELRYMLAEAEETQYF
.	TRBV6-5	TRBD1	TRBJ1-1	TGTGCCAGCCGGGACAGGGGGCCGTACACTGAAGCTTTCTTT	CASRDRGPYTEAFF
.	TRBV18	.	TRBJ2-1	TGTGCCAGCTCACGAGGGAGAGGCGATGAGCAGTTCTTC	CASSRGRGDEQFF
.	TRBV5-4	TRBD1	TRBJ1-1	TGTGCCAGCAGCGGGAGACAGGGGACTGAAGCTTTCTTT	CASSGRQGTEAFF
.	TRBV6-5	.	TRBJ2-7	TGTGCCAGCAGTTACTCGAGTGATTACTACGAGCAGTACTTC	CASSYSSDYYEQYF
.	TRBV7-9	.	TRBJ1-4	TGTGCCAGCAGCTTACAGGGCGAAAAACTGTTTTTT	CASSLQGEKLFF
.	TRBV2	.	TRBJ2-5	TGTGCCAGCAGTCGGGAGTTCCAAGAGACCCAGTACTTC	CASSREFQETQYF
few	TRBV6-1	.	TRBJ1-2	TGTGCCAGCAGTGACGACAGCCTGGGCTACACCTTC	CASSDDSLGYTF
.	TRBV28	TRBD2	TRBJ2-3	TGTGCCAGCAGTCAGCGGGAGCCCTATACGCAGTATTTT	CASSQREPYTQYF
.	TRBV7-9	TRBD2	TRBJ2-7	TGTGCCAGCAGTGGACCTCGGGGGGACGAGCAGTACTTC	CASSGPRGDEQYF
.	TRBV7-6	TRBD2	TRBJ2-5	TGTGCCAGCAGCTTAGAACTAGCGAGGGAGACCCAGTACTTC	CASSLELARETQYF
.	TRBV28	TRBD2	TRBJ2-3	TGTGCCAGCAGTTTGGGTAGCGGGATCCCAGATACGCAGTATTTT	CASSLGSGIPDTQYF
.	TRBV6-5	.	TRBJ1-1	TGTGCCAGCAGTTCTCAGATCACTGAAGCTTTCTTT	CASSSQITEAFF
.	TRBV5-1	TRBD2	TRBJ2-2	TGCGCCAGCTCCGGGACTAGCGGGAGAATTACCGGGGAGCTGTTTTTT	CASSGTSGRITGELFF
few	TRBV18	.	TRBJ2-3	TGTGCCAGCTCACAAGGCAGGGCTAGCACAGATACGCAGTATTTT	CASSQGRASTDTQYF
.	TRBV29-1	TRBD1	TRBJ1-1	TGCAGCGTCCAGGGACAGGGGTTCACTGAAGCTTTCTTT	CSVQGQGFTEAFF
.	TRBV2	TRBD2	TRBJ2-1	TGTGCCAGCAGCCACCTTCCTAGCGGGAATTTGAATGAGCAGTTCTTC	CASSHLPSGNLNEQFF